This T cell receptor beta chain was recovered during a study of shared clonotypes between healthy human individuals. The method was immunoSEQ multiplex PCR; TCRdb's version includes in-frame clones alone and lacks a portion of them. This table holds roughly 600,000 clones, roughly 98% found once. CD45RO negativity and positive selection for CCR7 defined naive CD8 cells, a population that excluded terminally differentiated effector memory CD45RA+ cells. Germline V gives CDR1 SGHAT, CDR2 FQNNGV. The CDR3 has 15 amino acids. Between the trimmed V and J ends, which lost 5 bases and 2 bases, there was a span of 15 bases.

Input material: naive CD8+ T cells sorted from blood. The sequence was collected from a man aged 30-40 years in good health. The chain recombines TRBV11-2 with TRBJ2-5, with D possibly being TRBD1 (5 bases). The CDR3 DNA is TGTGCCAGCAGCCCCGAGCAGCAGGGACAAGAGACCCAGTACTTC. Translated, it gives CASSPEQQGQETQYF.